There are a few counts of the clone carrying this T cell receptor (beta chain). Its antigen is undetermined. This sample includes further DNA sequences coding for the same CDR3. Germline CDR1 and CDR2: SEHNR and FQNEAQ (reference sequence). Losses at the gene ends were 5 bases for V and 1 base for J; bases not matched to a gene: 4. This CDR3 region has 14 residues. The source of the sample is a study of cytomegalovirus exposure and HLA in healthy donors. Study results and caveats: Analysis was carried out at a later point, and it linked a missense DCLRE1C variant to TCR beta V- and J-gene trimming.

Primers: 60 Vbeta forward and 13 Jbeta reverse. The authors' processing: A follow-up analysis tallied approximately 85 million unique TCR beta chains, roughly 11 million shared. Libraries were prepared by immunoSEQ multiplex PCR; TCRdb keeps only in-frame clonotypes and omits some of them. That table gives V, J and clone size, and the DNA gave D and trimming. The top ten hold approximately 1.4% of the sample, which has 150,000 to 200,000 clones, 8.5% to 10% seen once. The genes are TRBV7-9 and TRBJ2-5; 7 bases are shared with TRBD2. The origin of this receptor is a woman aged 25-40 years in good health and CMV-seropositive. Material: PBMCs. In DNA form, the CDR3 reads TGTGCCAGCAGCCTGGGGGGGGGCCAAGAGACCCAGTACTTC. It specifies CASSLGGGQETQYF.